A selection of T cell receptor beta chains follows, all from one sample in a study of T cells in Graves' hyperthyroidism and ophthalmopathy. TCRdb called the multiplex PCR reads again in MiXCR, with one record for every CDR3 protein. Of around 440,000 distinct CDR3 sequences listed, approximately 15% are singletons. Sequencing used blood. The receptors were sampled from a woman aged 18-29 years with Graves' hyperthyroidism. Both conserved end residues are part of each CDR3. Each record gives: clone size, J gene, D gene, V gene, CDR3 protein, CDR3 DNA. D genes are given only for firm matches. The size field is filled for only some rows; it gives once, few, many or a size class.

many TRBJ2-7 TRBD1 TRBV12-3/TRBV12-4 CASSYRGNYEQYF TGTGCCAGCTCATACAGGGGAAACTACGAGCAGTACTTC
. TRBJ1-5 . TRBV19 CASSMAVGLSNQPQHF TGTGCCAGTAGTATGGCTGTCGGGCTTAGCAATCAGCCCCAGCATTTT
few TRBJ2-1 TRBD2 TRBV11-3 CASSVTSGPLNEQFF TGTGCCAGCAGCGTTACTAGCGGTCCTCTCAATGAGCAGTTCTTC
many TRBJ2-1 . TRBV11-3 CASSPGSALSSYNEQFF TGTGCCAGCAGCCCGGGGAGCGCTCTGAGCTCCTACAATGAGCAGTTCTTC
. TRBJ2-1 . TRBV5-4 CASSFQGRLYNEQFF TGTGCCAGCAGCTTTCAGGGGAGGCTCTACAATGAGCAGTTCTTC
many TRBJ2-5 TRBD1 TRBV30 CALTGFGRETQYF TGTGCCTTGACAGGGTTTGGGCGAGAGACCCAGTACTTC
many TRBJ2-1 . TRBV18 CASSRLASYNEQFF TGTGCCAGCTCAAGGCTAGCGTCCTACAATGAGCAGTTCTTC
. TRBJ2-5 . TRBV9 CASSVGGSSMETQYF TGTGCCAGCAGCGTAGGGGGCAGCTCGATGGAGACCCAGTACTTC
many TRBJ2-4 . TRBV20-1 CSARGAAGAPGDIQYF TGCAGTGCTAGAGGGGCGGCGGGTGCCCCTGGGGACATTCAGTACTTC
many TRBJ1-4 . TRBV5-6 CASSLSGEIDEKLFF TGTGCCAGCAGCCTATCAGGGGAGATAGATGAAAAACTGTTTTTT
. TRBJ1-2 . TRBV20-1 CTSLRQNYGYTF TGCACTTCCTTACGGCAGAACTATGGCTACACCTTC
many TRBJ1-1 . TRBV6-1 CASKGRGNTEAFF TGTGCCAGCAAGGGCAGGGGGAACACTGAAGCTTTCTTT
few TRBJ2-1 . TRBV4-1 CASSQRPEGENYNEQFF TGCGCCAGCAGCCAACGACCGGAGGGGGAGAATTACAATGAGCAGTTCTTC
many TRBJ2-7 TRBD1 TRBV9 CASSVQPGGAYEQYF TGTGCCAGCAGCGTACAACCAGGGGGCGCGTACGAGCAGTACTTC
many TRBJ2-7 TRBD2 TRBV27 CASSSVGGEGEQYF TGTGCCAGCAGTTCCGTCGGGGGGGAAGGCGAGCAGTACTTC
many TRBJ2-3 TRBD2 TRBV9 CASTFSGGAGTQYF TGTGCCAGCACCTTTAGCGGGGGGGCAGGTACGCAGTATTTT
. TRBJ2-4 . TRBV7-6 CASPGAPPKNIQYF TGTGCCAGCCCCGGGGCCCCCCCCAAAAACATTCAGTACTTC
. TRBJ1-5 . TRBV19 CASSMGSLEGGNQPQHF TGTGCCAGTAGTATGGGCTCTCTTGAGGGGGGCAATCAGCCCCAGCATTTT
few TRBJ2-2 . TRBV12-3/TRBV12-4 CASTLARVAGELFF TGTGCCAGCACCCTCGCCAGGGTGGCCGGGGAGCTGTTTTTT
many TRBJ2-1 . TRBV11-2 CASSFGVHEQFF TGTGCCAGCAGCTTCGGGGTGCATGAGCAGTTCTTC
. TRBJ2-1 TRBD2 TRBV13 CASSSGPGLAGGGYNEQFF TGTGCCAGCAGCTCCGGACCCGGACTAGCGGGAGGGGGCTACAATGAGCAGTTCTTC
many TRBJ2-3 . TRBV20-1 CSASLVGDTQYF TGCAGTGCTAGTTTGGTGGGAGATACGCAGTATTTT
. TRBJ2-7 . TRBV9 CASSVAEASYEQYF TGTGCCAGCAGCGTAGCGGAGGCCTCCTACGAGCAGTACTTC
many TRBJ2-1 TRBD2 TRBV10-3 CAISEGLAGGNEQFF TGTGCCATCAGTGAGGGACTAGCGGGAGGTAATGAGCAGTTCTTC
many TRBJ2-7 . TRBV4-1 CASSQDKGPSYEQYF TGCGCCAGCAGCCAAGATAAAGGGCCCTCGTACGAGCAGTACTTC
many TRBJ1-2 TRBD1 TRBV12-3/TRBV12-4 CASSPRQGIQTNYGYTF TGTGCCAGCAGTCCTAGACAGGGGATACAAACTAACTATGGCTACACCTTC
many TRBJ1-5 . TRBV2 CASLGRGGQPQHF TGTGCCAGCCTAGGACGAGGCGGTCAGCCCCAGCATTTT
few TRBJ2-3 . TRBV10-3 CAISGDTSTDTQYF TGTGCCATCAGTGGGGACACCTCCACAGATACGCAGTATTTT
many TRBJ1-2 . TRBV12-3/TRBV12-4 CASRSRGLYGYTF TGTGCCAGCAGATCCCGGGGCCTCTATGGCTACACCTTC
. TRBJ2-1 TRBD2 TRBV28 CASSSPGTSIYNEQFF TGTGCCAGCAGTTCCCCCGGGACTAGCATTTACAATGAGCAGTTCTTC
. TRBJ1-2 TRBD1 TRBV9 CASSAGDSLNYGYTF TGTGCCAGCAGCGCCGGGGACAGTCTTAACTATGGCTACACCTTC
. TRBJ1-1 TRBD1 TRBV15 CATSRGGTGENTEAFF TGTGCCACCAGCAGAGGTGGGACAGGGGAGAACACTGAAGCTTTCTTT
few TRBJ2-2 TRBD2 TRBV19 CASSIQAGGFTGELFF TGTGCCAGTAGTATCCAAGCGGGAGGGTTCACCGGGGAGCTGTTTTTT
many TRBJ1-1 TRBD1 TRBV11-2 CATRTGAQNTEAFF TGTGCCACCCGGACAGGGGCCCAGAACACTGAAGCTTTCTTT
many TRBJ2-7 . TRBV5-1 CASSSTGGSSYEQYF TGCGCCAGCAGCTCGACTGGGGGGAGCTCCTACGAGCAGTACTTC
once TRBJ2-7 TRBD2 TRBV6-2/TRBV6-3 CASSYSMPSGPPYEQYF TGTGCCAGCAGTTACTCGATGCCTAGCGGTCCTCCCTACGAGCAGTACTTC
. TRBJ1-2 . TRBV19 CARSTSPTTNYGYTF TGTGCCCGTAGTACCTCCCCGACCACTAACTATGGCTACACCTTC
many TRBJ2-7 . TRBV19 CASSSTASYEQYF TGTGCCAGTAGTTCGACGGCCTCTTACGAGCAGTACTTC
many TRBJ1-1 . TRBV11-2 CASSFGHTRNTEAFF TGTGCCAGCAGCTTCGGACACACCCGGAACACTGAAGCTTTCTTT
many TRBJ2-7 . TRBV30 CAWEPTLFGGKYEQYF TGTGCCTGGGAACCCACACTGTTCGGGGGAAAGTACGAGCAGTACTTC
many TRBJ2-7 TRBD2 TRBV11-3 CASTWGSRERESYEQYF TGTGCCAGCACATGGGGGTCGCGGGAGCGGGAGTCCTACGAGCAGTACTTC
many TRBJ2-1 . TRBV30 CAWGQGYNEQFF TGTGCCTGGGGCCAGGGTTACAATGAGCAGTTCTTC
many TRBJ2-7 TRBD1 TRBV7-8 CASSSTTGLYEQYF TGTGCCAGCAGCTCGACGACAGGGCTCTACGAGCAGTACTTC
many TRBJ2-5 . TRBV29-1 CSVEAKETQYF TGCAGCGTTGAAGCTAAGGAGACCCAGTACTTC
many TRBJ2-7 TRBD2 TRBV7-9 CASSLATSGGYEQYF TGTGCCAGCAGCTTAGCGACTAGCGGGGGGTACGAGCAGTACTTC
many TRBJ2-7 . TRBV2 CASRRSESSYEQYF TGTGCCAGCAGGCGGAGTGAAAGCTCCTACGAGCAGTACTTC
. TRBJ1-2 . TRBV18 CASSPLQGGYTF TGTGCCAGCTCACCTCTACAGGGAGGCTACACCTTC
few TRBJ2-6 TRBD1 TRBV19 CASSTDRRHSGANVLTF TGTGCCAGTAGTACGGACAGGCGACACTCTGGGGCCAACGTCCTGACTTTC
many TRBJ2-5 . TRBV11-2 CASSLITGSSRETQYF TGTGCCAGCAGTCTAATTACGGGGTCCTCCAGGGAGACCCAGTACTTC
. TRBJ1-2 . TRBV7-9 CVSSVNYGYTF TGTGTCAGCAGCGTTAACTATGGCTACACCTTC
many TRBJ2-4 TRBD1 TRBV6-1 CASSERQGNIQYF TGTGCCAGCAGTGAAAGACAGGGAAACATTCAGTACTTC
many TRBJ1-2 . TRBV12-3/TRBV12-4 CASSLERGTGYTF TGTGCCAGCAGTTTAGAAAGGGGAACTGGCTACACCTTC
many TRBJ2-5 TRBD2 TRBV12-3/TRBV12-4 CASSLRAGGQSETQYF TGTGCCAGCAGTTTACGAGCGGGGGGGCAATCAGAGACCCAGTACTTC
many TRBJ2-7 TRBD2 TRBV5-1 CASSLTGTSVNEQYF TGCGCCAGCAGCTTGACCGGGACTAGCGTTAACGAGCAGTACTTC
many TRBJ2-3 TRBD2 TRBV6-1 CASMERGEADTQYF TGTGCCTCAATGGAGCGGGGGGAGGCAGATACGCAGTATTTT
few TRBJ2-2 . TRBV12-5 CASGWGPGELFF TGTGCTAGTGGTTGGGGCCCCGGGGAGCTGTTTTTT
many TRBJ1-6 . TRBV27 CASSPRAGPSPLHF TGTGCCAGCAGCCCCCGGGCAGGGCCTTCACCCCTCCACTTT